This TCR beta chain was retrieved from a study of blood T cell repertoires in COVID-19. As for the study in general: Samples of COVID-19 (acute and convalescent) were obtained from the United States, Italy and Spain. Sample material is recorded as cDNA or gDNA derived from T cells, B-cell-depleted T cells, or PBMCs.

In terms of age and location, participants ranged from about 18 to 89 years and lived in about 25 US areas. TCRdb keeps only in-frame clones here, not all; method: immunoSEQ multiplex PCR. The table has approximately 250,000 clones, around 89% seen once. This CDR3 is 16 amino acids long. Germline V gene lookup returns CDR1 KGHSH and CDR2 LQKENI. The junction had 11 bases not matched to a gene; V was cut back by 6 bases and J by 4 bases. The sample consisted of PBMCs or T cells enriched from blood (not recorded which). The TCR comes from a woman between 40 and 55 years old with acute COVID-19. The chain carries TRBV18 and TRBJ2-2; 7 positions match TRBD1. CDR3 coding DNA: TGTGCCAGCTCCCCTCCCCAGGGGGTTTCCACCGGGGAGCTGTTTTTT. Protein product: CASSPPQGVSTGELFF.